This passage covers 2 T cell receptor beta chains from one sample sequenced in a study of OX40 agonist ivuxolimab in advanced cancers. Clones were sequenced by immunoSEQ multiplex PCR, and TCRdb holds only the in-frame ones, with some missing. The repertoire consists of roughly 64,000 clones, with about 90% occurring once and the leading ten covering over 4%. This sample comprised CD4+ or CD8+ T cells sorted from blood, obtained in a trial of the OX40 agonist ivuxolimab. All receptors derive from an adult with an advanced solid tumor such as melanoma, head and neck, liver or kidney cancer.

The chain combines TRBV28 with TRBJ1-1; unclear D gene. Germline CDR1 and CDR2: MDHEN and SYDVKM. The CDR3 length is 15 residues. Trimming removed 5 bases at V and 1 base at J, with 14 bases between. The CDR3, as DNA: TGTGCCAGCAGTAATTCCCAGCCCGGGAACACTGAAGCTTTCTTT. Its protein is CASSNSQPGNTEAFF.

The chain joins TRBV28 to TRBJ1-5; D call uncertain. The CDR3 length is 13 residues. Germline assignment: CDR1 MDHEN and CDR2 SYDVKM. Trimming left V 3 bases short and J 1 base short, with 4 bases between. CDR3 sequence: CASSLNSNQPQHF. The CDR3 DNA is TGTGCCAGCAGTTTGAACAGCAATCAGCCCCAGCATTTT.